A single sample is the source of the 2 T cell receptor beta chains below, sequenced in a study of blood T cell repertoires in COVID-19. The protocol was immunoSEQ multiplex PCR, while the TCRdb copy is restricted to in-frame clones and leaves out a portion. The data contain roughly 190,000 clones, roughly three quarters of them singletons. Sample: peripheral blood. Every receptor here comes from a woman aged 45-65 years with active or convalescent COVID-19.

The genes are TRBV28 and TRBJ2-1, with D unclear. V dropped 3 bases and J dropped 10 bases, with 16 bases sitting between them. This CDR3 is built from 14 residues. Germline V gene data show CDR1 as MDHEN and CDR2 as SYDVKM. The CDR3 region is CASSLISMAPEQFF. CDR3 DNA: TGTGCCAGCAGTTTGATTTCGATGGCCCCAGAGCAGTTCTTC.

The chain joins TRBV28 to TRBJ1-5, with 10 bases aligning to TRBD1. The CDR3 consists of 15 residues. V was pared by 2 bases and J by 7 bases, with 5 bases of the junction left unmatched. The V gene's germline CDR1 is MDHEN and CDR2 SYDVKM. DNA of the CDR3: TGTGCCAGCAGTTTAATGGGGACAGGGGAACAGCCCCAGCATTTT. It codes for CASSLMGTGEQPQHF.